The 28 T cell receptor beta chains below all came from one sample that was sequenced in a study of shared clonotypes between healthy human individuals. Profiling relied on immunoSEQ multiplex PCR, and the TCRdb table lists in-frame clones only, not all of them. The sample lists over a million clones; 95% to 97% were seen once. Input material: naive CD4+ T cells sorted from blood. Noted subset: CD45RA+ positively selected. These receptors came from a man aged 25 to 40 in good health.

Here the CDR3 reads CASSGRGTSGNGELFF. The CDR3 DNA reads as TGTGCCAGCAGCGGACGAGGGACTAGCGGGAACGGGGAGCTGTTTTTT. V is TRBV11-3 and J is TRBJ2-2, with 13 bases aligning to TRBD2. Germline trimming cut 5 bases from V and 7 bases from J; bases unmatched to any gene: 7. The length of the CDR3 is 16 residues. Per the germline V gene, CDR1 is SGHNT and CDR2 is YENEEA.

The V call is TRBV28, the J call TRBJ2-7; D is undetermined. The V end was cut by 2 bases, the J end by 4 bases, with 12 bases between. Germline CDR1 and CDR2: MDHEN and SYDVKM. The CDR3 contains 14 residues. DNA for the CDR3: TGTGCCAGCAGTTTACTCCATGGCTTATACGAGCAGTACTTC. It translates to CASSLLHGLYEQYF.

This clone was detected only once. V is TRBV4-1 and J is TRBJ1-4; no clear D. V was clipped by 1 base and J by 7 bases, with 7 bases between them. Germline assignment: CDR1 MGHRA and CDR2 YSYEKL. The CDR3 has 13 residues. The CDR3 DNA reads as TGCGCCAGCAGCCAAGCCCCCAGTGAAAAACTGTTTTTT. As protein: CASSQAPSEKLFF.

The rearrangement joins TRBV28 to TRBJ2-3, with D perhaps matching TRBD1 or TRBD2 (5 bases each). V dropped 2 bases and J dropped 8 bases, with 29 bases sitting between them. The germline gives CDR1 MDHEN, CDR2 SYDVKM. CDR3 length: 19 amino acids. CDR3 nucleotide sequence: TGTGCCAGCAGTTTAAAAGGGGCCGGGGCGAAACTTTGGAGAGGTACGCAGTATTTT. It encodes CASSLKGAGAKLWRGTQYF.

The V call is TRBV18, the J call TRBJ1-1; TRBD1 matches 9 bases. The V gene's germline CDR1 is KGHSH and CDR2 LQKENI. Trimming cost V 3 bases and J 5 bases; bases outside gene matches: 7. CDR3 length equals 15 residues. The CDR3 bases are TGTGCCAGCTCACCTACCAGGACAGGGGATACTGAAGCTTTCTTT. Protein: CASSPTRTGDTEAFF.

This clone was detected only once. V is TRBV29-1 and J is TRBJ2-7; 12 nucleotides align to TRBD2. The CDR3 is made up of 14 amino acids. After removal of 4 bases from V and 9 bases from J, the junction contained 10 bases not matched to a gene. CDR1 and CDR2 (germline): SQVTM, ANQGSEA. The CDR3 protein is CSVGLAGGPYAQYF. The CDR3, as DNA: TGCAGCGTTGGGCTAGCGGGAGGGCCGTATGCGCAGTACTTC.

This sequence joins TRBV25-1 and TRBJ2-1; TRBD2 agrees at 9 bases. Per the germline V gene, CDR1 is MGHDK and CDR2 is SYGVNS. J gave up 6 bases and V 0 bases, and 6 bases lay outside the gene matches. This CDR3 comprises 16 residues. The CDR3: CASSEYESGRFNEQFF. The CDR3 region has the DNA TGTGCCAGCAGTGAATATGAAAGCGGGAGGTTCAATGAGCAGTTCTTC.

The chain recombines TRBV5-1 with TRBJ2-2, with 12 nucleotides matching TRBD1. CDR3 length: 16 residues. Germline CDR1 and CDR2: SGHRS and YFSETQ. V lost 3 bases, J lost 6 bases, and 6 bases stayed unmatched. CDR3: CASSYGTGGLAGELFF. CDR3 DNA sequence: TGCGCCAGCAGCTACGGGACAGGGGGCTTGGCCGGGGAGCTGTTTTTT.

The gene calls are TRBV2 and TRBJ2-2; 12 nucleotides match TRBD2. The length of the CDR3 is 16 residues. Germline V gene data show CDR1 as SNHLY and CDR2 as FYNNEI. V lost 5 bases, J lost 1 base, and 2 bases stayed unmatched. The CDR3 nucleotides read TGTGCCAGCAGTCTACTAGCGGGAGGGAACACCGGGGAGCTGTTTTTT. Translation: CASSLLAGGNTGELFF.

The chain employs TRBV5-4 and TRBJ2-6; no reliable D call. V dropped 2 bases and J dropped 0 bases, with 9 bases sitting between them. The CDR3 is 16 amino acids. Per the germline V gene, CDR1 is SGHNT and CDR2 is YYREEE (reference sequence). The CDR3 DNA reads TGTGCCAGCAGCTTTCATGAGAGCTCTGGGGCCAACGTCCTGACTTTC. Translation gives CASSFHESSGANVLTF.

This clone was seen just once. The CDR3 bases are TGTGCCAGCAGCGTAGATGGAGGGACTAGCGGGAGGGGGTCCTACAATGAGCAGTTCTTC. This codes for CASSVDGGTSGRGSYNEQFF. V usage is TRBV9 and J usage is TRBJ2-1, with 16 positions matching TRBD2. This CDR3 has 20 residues. Looked up from germline, CDR1 is SGDLS and CDR2 is YYNGEE. Unmatched junction bases numbered 7, after V lost 0 bases and J lost 1 base.

Regarding this clone: The sample has other DNA sequences that encode this CDR3 too. The chain uses TRBV9 and TRBJ2-5; D gene uncertain. Germline V gene data show CDR1 as SGDLS and CDR2 as YYNGEE. This CDR3 has 14 residues. The V end was cut by 0 bases, the J end by 1 base, with 7 bases between. Here the CDR3 reads CASSVDPGQETQYF. For the CDR3, the DNA is TGTGCCAGCAGCGTAGATCCAGGCCAAGAGACCCAGTACTTC.

The chain combines TRBV5-1 with TRBJ2-2; the match to TRBD2 covers 7 bases. CDR3 size: 16 residues. J gave up 4 bases and V 5 bases, and 11 bases lay outside the gene matches. Germline V lookup: CDR1 SGHRS, CDR2 YFSETQ. The CDR3 is CASSPRAGDGTGELFF. CDR3 sequence (DNA): TGCGCCAGCAGTCCCCGGGCGGGAGACGGCACCGGGGAGCTGTTTTTT.

This rearrangement joins TRBV5-8 to TRBJ2-7, with 9 bases aligning to TRBD1. The V gene's germline CDR1 is SGHTS and CDR2 YDEGEE. The CDR3 length is 15 residues. V dropped 4 bases and J dropped 5; count of bases not matched to a gene: 10. This chain's CDR3 is CASSPRGTGYDEQYF. In DNA, the CDR3 is TGTGCCAGCAGCCCGAGGGGGACAGGGTACGACGAGCAGTACTTC. The entire variable domain, with the rest obtained from reference TRBV5-8 and TRBJ2-7, is as follows: EAGVTQSPTHLIKTRGQQATLRCSPISGHTSVYWYQQALGLGLQFLLWYDEGEERNRGNFPPRFSGRQFPNYSSELNVNALELEDSALYLCASSPRGTGYDEQYFGPGTRLTVT.

The chain links TRBV7-3 to TRBJ2-3; possible D gene TRBD2, 6 bases. The germline CDR1 and CDR2 sequences are SGHTA and FQGTGA. V dropped 5 bases and J dropped 5 bases, with 14 bases sitting between them. The CDR3 is 14 amino acids. CDR3 coding DNA: TGTGCCAGCAGCGCGGGACCAGCGGGAGATACGCAGTATTTT. Translated, it gives CASSAGPAGDTQYF.

The genes are TRBV10-3 and TRBJ2-1; D is perhaps TRBD1 (7 bases). The germline V gene encodes CDR1 ENHRY and CDR2 SYGVKD. This CDR3 has 13 amino acids. V lost 8 bases and J 5 bases, leaving 13 bases between the germline ends. The CDR3: CAIGGTVNNEQFF. Here the CDR3 DNA reads TGTGCCATCGGGGGGACAGTCAACAATGAGCAGTTCTTC.

This clone has only one observation. DNA of the CDR3: TGTGCCAGCTCACCCCTTCCCGCGACAGGGGTAGGAAACACCATATATTTT. This codes for CASSPLPATGVGNTIYF. The rearrangement links TRBV18 to TRBJ1-3, with TRBD1 matching 8 bases. V lost 3 bases to trimming and J lost 4 bases; unmatched junction nucleotides: 11. Germline V gene sequence: CDR1 KGHSH, CDR2 LQKENI. This CDR3 has 17 amino acids.

This chain connects TRBV6-5 to TRBJ2-7, with D possibly matching TRBD1 (5 bases). Germline loops: CDR1 MNHEY, CDR2 SVGAGI. V shed 4 bases and J shed 6 bases, with 16 bases lying between them. The CDR3 spans 14 residues. CDR3 bases: TGTGCCAGCAGTTCAACAGGCTGGTCCCGCGAGCAGTACTTC. Its translation: CASSSTGWSREQYF.

V and J are TRBV7-8 and TRBJ2-5, with D possibly being TRBD2 (6 bases). V dropped 4 bases and J dropped 5 bases, with 11 bases sitting between them. The germline V gene has CDR1 SGHVS and CDR2 FQNEAQ. The CDR3 loop spans 13 amino acids. The CDR3 nucleotides are TGTGCCAGCAGCTCCGGACTATGGGAGACCCAGTACTTC. Translated, it gives CASSSGLWETQYF.

The CDR3 coding sequence is TGTGCCAGCAGCTCAGGGGACAGGAGCACTGAAGCTTTCTTT. Translating it yields CASSSGDRSTEAFF. V and J are TRBV7-8 and TRBJ1-1, with 8 nucleotides matching TRBD1. V lost 4 bases, J lost 4 bases, and 5 bases stayed unmatched. The CDR3 runs to 14 residues. Looked up from germline, CDR1 is SGHVS and CDR2 is FQNEAQ.

The chain employs TRBV19 and TRBJ2-7, with D possibly matching TRBD1 (7 bases). Trimming took off 6 bases at V and 12 bases at J, with 18 bases between the two ends. CDR1 and CDR2 from the germline V gene are LNHDA and SQIVND (reference sequence). This CDR3 region has 12 residues. CDR3: CASSQGVAVLYF. CDR3 bases: TGTGCCAGTAGCCAGGGGGTAGCGGTGTTGTACTTC.

This clone has only one observation. V usage is TRBV27 and J usage is TRBJ2-7; D might be TRBD1 or TRBD2, each matching 6 bases. Trimming removed 5 bases at V and 6 bases at J, with 14 bases between. The CDR3 loop spans 13 amino acids. From germline, CDR1 is MNHEY and CDR2 SMNVEV (reference sequence). The CDR3 loop reads CASSILKGGEQYF. CDR3 nucleotides: TGTGCCAGCAGTATTTTAAAGGGGGGCGAGCAGTACTTC.

This chain connects TRBV29-1 to TRBJ2-1; 13 positions match TRBD2. V dropped 5 bases and J dropped 3; count of bases not matched to a gene: 4. The CDR3 is made up of 15 amino acids. The germline gives CDR1 SQVTM, CDR2 ANQGSEA. Written as DNA, the CDR3 is TGCAGCGTTTGGACTAGCGGGAGTCTCTACAATGAGCAGTTCTTC. Its protein is CSVWTSGSLYNEQFF.

The chain has TRBV23-1 and TRBJ1-2; D is uncertain. TRBV23-1 is annotated as an ORF whose role is uncertain. The ends were cut back, 4 bases at V and 3 bases at J, with 12 bases in the middle. This CDR3 has 14 amino acids. CDR3 sequence (DNA): TGCGCCAGCAGTCTGAGTCGGCGGGACTATGGCTACACCTTC. It translates to CASSLSRRDYGYTF.

The chain couples TRBV5-4 to TRBJ2-7, with TRBD2 matching over 9 bases. Losses at the gene ends were 4 bases for V and 0 bases for J; bases not matched to a gene: 5. The CDR3 runs 15 residues. CDR1 is SGHNT and CDR2 is YYREEE in the germline V gene (reference sequence). CDR3: CASSAAGGDSYEQYF. CDR3 DNA: TGTGCCAGCAGCGCCGCGGGAGGGGACTCCTACGAGCAGTACTTC.

The J gene is TRBJ2-2, the V gene TRBV11-2, with 8 bases matching TRBD1. V shed 1 base, J shed 3 bases, and the junction held 1 base outside the gene matches. The CDR3 contains 15 residues. Per the germline V gene, CDR1 is SGHAT and CDR2 is FQNNGV. CDR3 residues: CASSLGRGHTGELFF. The CDR3 nucleotides read TGTGCCAGCAGCTTAGGCAGGGGGCACACCGGGGAGCTGTTTTTT.

The V gene is TRBV9, the J gene TRBJ2-1; 11 nucleotides match TRBD2. The V segment lost 4 bases and the J segment 2 bases; nucleotides outside the gene matches: 5. Germline V lookup: CDR1 SGDLS, CDR2 YYNGEE. This CDR3 contains 16 residues. In DNA, the CDR3 is TGTGCCAGCAGCACCCGGACTAGCGGGCCCTACAATGAGCAGTTCTTC. Translated, it gives CASSTRTSGPYNEQFF. Supplemented by reference TRBV9 and TRBJ2-1, the full variable domain reads DSGVTQTPKHLITATGQRVTLRCSPRSGDLSVYWYQQSLDQGLQFLIQYYNGEERAKGNILERFSAQQFPDLHSELNLSSLELGDSALYFCASSTRTSGPYNEQFFGPGTRLTVL.

The J gene is TRBJ2-1, the V gene TRBV6-1; D unclear. Germline CDR1 reads MNHNS; CDR2 reads SASEGT. Trimming took off 1 base at V and 10 bases at J, with 2 bases between the two ends. This CDR3 is built from 10 residues. The CDR3 nucleotides are TGTGCCAGCAGTGAAGAGGAGCAGTTCTTC. This translates into CASSEEEQFF.